A single sample is the source of the 3 T cell receptor beta chains below, sequenced in a study of T-cell reconstitution after alpha-beta-depleted transplantation in children. Unique molecular identifiers were incorporated when the TCRbeta library was constructed. TCRdb used MiXCR to reprocess the PCR reads, holding one entry per CDR3 protein. The table includes fewer than 750,000 distinct CDR3 sequences, roughly 24% detected once. Source: PBMCs, mostly from graft donor cells, taken 360 days after TCRalphabeta/CD19-depleted stem cell transplant. These receptors all come from a boy in the first two years of life who had a stem cell transplant for acute myeloid leukemia, so the T cells may come from the graft donor.

This clonotype was found many times. The chain combines TRBV12-3 or TRBV12-4 with TRBJ2-1; the D gene is possibly TRBD2 (6 bases). This CDR3 has 15 residues. V was clipped by 3 bases and J by 0 bases, with 9 bases between them. CDR3 loop: CASSFGRGSYNEQFF. CDR3 nucleotide sequence: TGTGCCAGCAGTTTTGGGCGGGGCTCCTACAATGAGCAGTTCTTC.

The chain carries TRBV20-1 and TRBJ1-1; D gene unclear. The CDR3 loop spans 18 amino acids. V was cut by 0 bases and J by 1 base, with 21 bases left in between. Germline assignment: CDR1 DFQATT and CDR2 SNEGSKA (reference sequence). CDR3 region: CSARDPAAVVNPNTEAFF. Here the CDR3 DNA reads TGCAGTGCTAGAGATCCGGCGGCCGTGGTCAACCCGAACACTGAAGCTTTCTTT.

This clonotype was counted at least ten times. CDR3 sequence: CASSQAVYSSGSQYF. In DNA, the CDR3 is TGCGCCAGCAGCCAAGCGGTTTACTCCTCAGGGTCGCAGTACTTC. V and J are TRBV4-3 and TRBJ2-7; possible D gene TRBD1, 5 bases. Germline-derived CDR1 and CDR2 are LGHNA and YSLEER. The length of the CDR3 is 15 residues. V shed 1 base and J shed 9 bases, with 19 bases lying between them.